This passage covers 4 T cell receptor beta chains from one sample sequenced in a study of blood T cell repertoires in COVID-19. TCRdb keeps only in-frame clones here, not all; method: immunoSEQ multiplex PCR. The sample gives 150,000 or so clones, around nine tenths of which show up once; nearly 0.55% is in the top ten. Sequencing was performed on peripheral blood. These receptors all come from a man between 45 and 60 years old with acute or convalescent COVID-19.

This sequence joins TRBV5-1 and TRBJ1-6; 7 positions agree with TRBD1. Trimming removed 4 bases from V and 8 bases from J; junction bases left unmatched: 9. The CDR3 loop spans 15 amino acids. CDR1 and CDR2 (germline): SGHRS, YFSETQ. CDR3 sequence (DNA): TGCGCCAGCAGCACAGGACAGGCCCTTTATTCACCCCTCCACTTT. Its protein is CASSTGQALYSPLHF.

The rearrangement uses TRBV6-5 and TRBJ2-5; 9 bases fit TRBD1. V gave up 5 bases and J gave up 5 bases; unmatched junction bases: 3. This CDR3 has 13 residues. Per the germline V gene, CDR1 is MNHEY and CDR2 is SVGAGI. In DNA, the CDR3 is TGTGCCAGCAGTCGACAGGGGGGGGAGACCCAGTACTTC. Its protein is CASSRQGGETQYF.

The chain joins TRBV3-1 (or the pseudogene TRBV3-2) to TRBJ2-5; 15 bases line up with TRBD2. Germline CDR1 LGHDT, CDR2 YNNKEL (reference sequence). CDR3 size: 17 residues. Trimming cost V 4 bases and J 4 bases; bases outside gene matches: 7. CDR3 nucleotides: TGTGCCAGCAGCCCCACCTTGGGACTAGCGGGAGGAGAGACCCAGTACTTC. Its translation: CASSPTLGLAGGETQYF.

The gene calls are TRBV2 and TRBJ1-1; 8 bases are a match to TRBD1. V shed 6 bases and J 2 bases; nucleotides not matched to a gene: 5. The length of the CDR3 is 14 residues. Germline CDR1 SNHLY, CDR2 FYNNEI. DNA for the CDR3: TGTGCCAGCAGCTGGGGACAGGCTAACACTGAAGCTTTCTTT. It encodes CASSWGQANTEAFF.